Each of the 5 T cell receptor beta chains below was sequenced from the same sample in a study of blood T cells in healthy people across ages. For the second PCR, which ran for roughly 7 to 11 cycles, a sample-barcoded 5' primer and a J-beta primer mix were used. TCRdb called the 5' RACE reads again in MiXCR, with one record for every CDR3 protein. The table has about a million distinct CDR3 sequences, under 40% seen once. The sample consisted of blood. The source of these receptors is a man aged 18-30 years in good health.

Only a few counts were recorded for this clonotype. The chain has TRBV2 and TRBJ2-7; D is unclear. CDR1 and CDR2 (germline): SNHLY, FYNNEI. The V end lost 8 bases, the J end lost 2 bases, and 13 bases lay between the germline ends. This CDR3 has 13 residues. The CDR3 loop reads CASRIGRAYEQYF. The CDR3 coding sequence is TGTGCCAGCCGAATTGGACGAGCCTACGAGCAGTACTTC.

The sample holds a few counts of this clonotype. This may be a read error, as it is one base from a much larger clone. This chain links TRBV2 with TRBJ2-1; no clear D gene. Germline assignment: CDR1 SNHLY and CDR2 FYNNEI. This CDR3 contains 11 residues. V was shortened by 3 bases and J by 6 bases, with 3 bases between the two germline ends. The CDR3 here is CASSESNEQFF. The CDR3 DNA reads TGTGCCAGCAGTGAGTCCAATGAGCAGTTCTTC.

This chain uses TRBV27 with TRBJ2-7; tentative D call: TRBD1 (6 bases). The end of the DNA is better explained by TRBJ2-5, so the J call may be wrong. Germline CDR1 MNHEY, CDR2 SMNVEV (reference sequence). CDR3 length: 19 amino acids. CDR3 protein: CASSPTHVDSRLLRETQYF. The CDR3 DNA sequence: TGTGCCAGCAGTCCCACTCATGTGGACAGCCGCCTCCTTAGGGAGACCCAGTACTTC.

The gene calls are TRBV4-2 and TRBJ1-1, with TRBD1 matching over 12 bases. The CDR3 covers 17 residues. V lost 4 bases and J lost 9; bases outside the gene matches: 15. Germline V gene data show CDR1 as LGHNA and CDR2 as YNFKEQ. The CDR3 sequence: CASSRDGTGGAESQAFF. CDR3 in DNA: TGTGCCAGCAGCCGCGATGGGACAGGGGGCGCGGAGAGCCAAGCTTTCTTT.

In this sample, this clonotype turned up a few times. This chain uses TRBV7-9 with TRBJ1-1; TRBD1 might be the D (5 bases). From germline, CDR1 is SEHNR and CDR2 FQNEAQ (reference sequence). The CDR3 consists of 14 residues. Trimming removed 8 bases at V and 5 bases at J, with 18 bases between. CDR3 protein: CASVRGGIETEAFF. The CDR3 DNA reads TGTGCCAGCGTCCGGGGGGGGATAGAGACTGAAGCTTTCTTT.